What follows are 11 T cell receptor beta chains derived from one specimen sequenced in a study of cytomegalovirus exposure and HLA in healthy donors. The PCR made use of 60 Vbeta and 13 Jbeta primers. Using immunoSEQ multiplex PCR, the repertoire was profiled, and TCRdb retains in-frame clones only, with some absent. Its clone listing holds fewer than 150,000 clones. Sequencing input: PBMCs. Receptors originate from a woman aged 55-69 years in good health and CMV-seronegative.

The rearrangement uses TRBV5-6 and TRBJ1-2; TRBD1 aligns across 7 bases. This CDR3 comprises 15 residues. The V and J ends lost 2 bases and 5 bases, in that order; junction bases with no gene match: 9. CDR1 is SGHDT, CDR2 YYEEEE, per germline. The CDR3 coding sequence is TGTGCCAGCAGCTTCAGAGACAGGGAATTTTATGGCTACACCTTC. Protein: CASSFRDREFYGYTF.

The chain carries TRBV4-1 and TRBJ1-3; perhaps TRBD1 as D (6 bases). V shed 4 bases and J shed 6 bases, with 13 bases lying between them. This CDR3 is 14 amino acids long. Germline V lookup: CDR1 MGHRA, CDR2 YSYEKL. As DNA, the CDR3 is TGCGCCAGCAGCCGGGGACACGGGGCAAACACCATATATTTT. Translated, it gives CASSRGHGANTIYF.

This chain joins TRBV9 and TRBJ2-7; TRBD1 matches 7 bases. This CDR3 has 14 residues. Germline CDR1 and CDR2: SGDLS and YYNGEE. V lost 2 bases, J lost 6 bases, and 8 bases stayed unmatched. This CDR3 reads CASSVGGQRTEQYF. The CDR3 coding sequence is TGTGCCAGCAGCGTTGGGGGACAGCGGACCGAGCAGTACTTC.

CDR3 sequence (DNA): TGTGCCAGCAGTGAAGCTTCAGCGGGCCGTGGAAACACCATATATTTT. It specifies CASSEASAGRGNTIYF. This sequence joins TRBV6-1 and TRBJ1-3; D not resolved. The CDR3 has 16 amino acids. Germline V lookup: CDR1 MNHNS, CDR2 SASEGT. The ends were cut back, 0 bases at V and 3 bases at J, with 12 bases in the middle.

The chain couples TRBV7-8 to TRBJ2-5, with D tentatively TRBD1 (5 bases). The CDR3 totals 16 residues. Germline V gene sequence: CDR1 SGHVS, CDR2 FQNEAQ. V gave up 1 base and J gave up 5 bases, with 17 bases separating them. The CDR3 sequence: CASSLGQLLSGETQYF. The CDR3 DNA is TGTGCCAGCAGCTTAGGACAGCTGCTGAGTGGGGAGACCCAGTACTTC.

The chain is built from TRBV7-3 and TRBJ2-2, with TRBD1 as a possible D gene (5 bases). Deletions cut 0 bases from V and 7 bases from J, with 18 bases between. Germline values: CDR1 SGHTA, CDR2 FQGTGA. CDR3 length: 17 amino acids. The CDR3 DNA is TGTGCCAGCAGCTTAACGTCGACAGAAGGAAGGGGCGGGGAGCTGTTTTTT. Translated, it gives CASSLTSTEGRGGELFF.

CDR3 protein: CASRQGSGANVLTF. As DNA, the CDR3 is TGTGCCAGTCGTCAGGGGTCGGGGGCCAACGTCCTGACTTTC. The chain employs TRBV6-1 and TRBJ2-6, with D perhaps matching TRBD1 (6 bases). Trimming took off 9 bases at V and 4 bases at J, with 13 bases between the two ends. From germline, CDR1 is MNHNS and CDR2 SASEGT. CDR3 length: 14 amino acids.

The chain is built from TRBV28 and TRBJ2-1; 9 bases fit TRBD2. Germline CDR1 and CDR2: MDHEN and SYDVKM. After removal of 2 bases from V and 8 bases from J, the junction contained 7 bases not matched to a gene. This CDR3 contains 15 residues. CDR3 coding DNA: TGTGCCAGCAGTTTAGATGGCGGGGGGGGTGATGAGCAGTTCTTC. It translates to CASSLDGGGGDEQFF.

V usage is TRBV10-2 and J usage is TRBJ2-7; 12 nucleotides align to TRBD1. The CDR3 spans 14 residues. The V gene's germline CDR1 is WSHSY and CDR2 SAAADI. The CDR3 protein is CAAVGQGASGEQYF. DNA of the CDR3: TGCGCAGCAGTGGGACAGGGGGCTTCGGGGGAGCAGTACTTC.

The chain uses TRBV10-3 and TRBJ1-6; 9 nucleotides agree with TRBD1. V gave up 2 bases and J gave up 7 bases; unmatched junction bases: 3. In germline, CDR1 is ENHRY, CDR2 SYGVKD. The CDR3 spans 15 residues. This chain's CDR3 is CAISEADRGNSPLHF. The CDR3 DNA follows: TGTGCCATCAGTGAGGCCGACAGGGGGAATTCACCCCTCCACTTT.

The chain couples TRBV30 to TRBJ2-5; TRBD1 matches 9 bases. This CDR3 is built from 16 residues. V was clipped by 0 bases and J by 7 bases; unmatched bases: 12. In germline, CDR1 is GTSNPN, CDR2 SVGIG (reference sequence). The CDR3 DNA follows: TGTGCCTGGAGTGTATGGGCCGGGACAGGGATCTCGACCCAGTACTTC. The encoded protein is CAWSVWAGTGISTQYF.